This TCR beta chain was identified in a study of human T cells and chemical hapten exposure. This CDR3 is built from 15 residues. From germline, CDR1 is DFQATT and CDR2 SNEGSKA (reference sequence). V lost 6 bases and J 1 base, leaving 18 bases between the germline ends. This clonotype has at least ten counts. Time point in this sample: healthy volunteer bleed at 6 weeks. Unfractionated whole blood yielded total RNA. TCRdb reprocessed the RACE reads via MiXCR and lists one record per CDR3 protein. The table includes under 90,000 distinct CDR3 sequences, 8.6% detected once. What was sequenced was whole blood. The chain combines TRBV20-1 with TRBJ1-1; weak D call: TRBD1 (5 bases). This clonotype originated in a male donor in good health. Some clones in this sample may be carry-over from other donors' samples. CDR3 in DNA: TGCAGTGCCACGGGGGACGGCCGCTGGAACACTGAAGCTTTCTTT. Protein: CSATGDGRWNTEAFF.